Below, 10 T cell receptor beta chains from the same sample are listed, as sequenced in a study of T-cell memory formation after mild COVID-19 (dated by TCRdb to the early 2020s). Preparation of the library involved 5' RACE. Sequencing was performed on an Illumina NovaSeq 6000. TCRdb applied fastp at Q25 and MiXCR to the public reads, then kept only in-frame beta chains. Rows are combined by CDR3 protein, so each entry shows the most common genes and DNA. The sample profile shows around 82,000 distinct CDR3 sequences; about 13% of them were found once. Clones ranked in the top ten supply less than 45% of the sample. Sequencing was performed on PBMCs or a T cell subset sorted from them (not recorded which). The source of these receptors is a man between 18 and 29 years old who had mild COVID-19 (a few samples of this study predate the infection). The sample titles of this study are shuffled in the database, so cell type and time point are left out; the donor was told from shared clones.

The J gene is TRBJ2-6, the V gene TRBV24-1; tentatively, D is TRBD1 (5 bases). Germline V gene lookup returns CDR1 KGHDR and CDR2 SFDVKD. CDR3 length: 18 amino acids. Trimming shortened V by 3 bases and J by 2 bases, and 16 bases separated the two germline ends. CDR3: CATSDPMIGRAGANVLTF. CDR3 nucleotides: TGTGCCACCAGTGATCCGATGATAGGCAGGGCTGGGGCCAACGTCCTGACTTTC.

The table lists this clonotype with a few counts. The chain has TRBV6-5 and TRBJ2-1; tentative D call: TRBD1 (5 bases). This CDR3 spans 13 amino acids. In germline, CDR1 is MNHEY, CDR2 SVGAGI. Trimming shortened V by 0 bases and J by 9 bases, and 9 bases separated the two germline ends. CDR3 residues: CASSYSGVGEQFF. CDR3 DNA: TGTGCCAGCAGTTACTCAGGGGTCGGTGAGCAGTTCTTC.

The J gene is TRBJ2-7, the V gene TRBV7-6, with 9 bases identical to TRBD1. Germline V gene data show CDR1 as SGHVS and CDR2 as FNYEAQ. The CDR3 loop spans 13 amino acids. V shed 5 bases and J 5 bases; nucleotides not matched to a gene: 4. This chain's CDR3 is CASSGTGGHEQYF. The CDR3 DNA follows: TGTGCCAGCAGCGGAACAGGGGGCCACGAGCAGTACTTC. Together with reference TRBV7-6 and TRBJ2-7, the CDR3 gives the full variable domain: GAGVSQSPRYKVTKRGQDVALRCDPISGHVSLYWYRQALGQGPEFLTYFNYEAQQDKSGLPNDRFSAERPEGSISTLTIQRTEQRDSAMYRCASSGTGGHEQYFGPGTRLTVT.

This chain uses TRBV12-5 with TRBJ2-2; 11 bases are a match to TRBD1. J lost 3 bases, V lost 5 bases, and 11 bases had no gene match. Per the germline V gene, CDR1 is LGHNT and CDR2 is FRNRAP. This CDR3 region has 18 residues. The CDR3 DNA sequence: TGTGCTAGTGGTGCCGCCTGGACAGGGGGCTTCGACACCGGGGAGCTGTTTTTT. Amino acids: CASGAAWTGGFDTGELFF.

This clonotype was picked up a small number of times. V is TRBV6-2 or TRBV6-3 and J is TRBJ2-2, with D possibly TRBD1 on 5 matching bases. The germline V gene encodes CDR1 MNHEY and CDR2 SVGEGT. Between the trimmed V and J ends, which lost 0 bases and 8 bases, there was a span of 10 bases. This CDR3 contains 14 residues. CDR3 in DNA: TGTGCCAGCAGTTACTCGCAGGGTTCGGGGGAGCTGTTTTTT. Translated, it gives CASSYSQGSGELFF.

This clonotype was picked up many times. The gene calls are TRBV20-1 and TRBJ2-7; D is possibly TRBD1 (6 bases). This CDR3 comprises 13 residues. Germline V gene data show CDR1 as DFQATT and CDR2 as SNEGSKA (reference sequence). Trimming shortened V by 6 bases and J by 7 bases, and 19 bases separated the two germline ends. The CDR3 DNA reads TGCAGTGCCCACGTCCGGGACACCTTGGAGCAGTACTTC. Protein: CSAHVRDTLEQYF.

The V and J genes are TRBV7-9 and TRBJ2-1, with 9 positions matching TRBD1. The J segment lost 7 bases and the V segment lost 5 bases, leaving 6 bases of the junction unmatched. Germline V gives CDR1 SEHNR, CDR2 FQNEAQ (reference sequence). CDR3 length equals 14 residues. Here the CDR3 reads CASSIAGTGNEQFF. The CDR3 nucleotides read TGTGCCAGCAGCATCGCCGGGACAGGGAATGAGCAGTTCTTC.

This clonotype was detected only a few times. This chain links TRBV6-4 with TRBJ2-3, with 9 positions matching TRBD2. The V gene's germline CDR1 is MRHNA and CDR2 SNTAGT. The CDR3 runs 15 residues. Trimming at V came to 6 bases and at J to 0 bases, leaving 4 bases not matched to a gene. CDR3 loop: CASRPTSGSTDTQYF. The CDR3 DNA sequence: TGTGCCAGCAGACCCACTAGCGGGAGCACAGATACGCAGTATTTT.

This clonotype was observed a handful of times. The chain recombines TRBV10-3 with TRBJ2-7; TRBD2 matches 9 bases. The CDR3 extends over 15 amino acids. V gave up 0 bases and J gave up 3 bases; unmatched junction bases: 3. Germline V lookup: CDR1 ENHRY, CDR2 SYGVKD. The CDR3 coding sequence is TGTGCCATCAGTGAGTCGCTAGCGGGGATCTACGAGCAGTACTTC. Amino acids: CAISESLAGIYEQYF.

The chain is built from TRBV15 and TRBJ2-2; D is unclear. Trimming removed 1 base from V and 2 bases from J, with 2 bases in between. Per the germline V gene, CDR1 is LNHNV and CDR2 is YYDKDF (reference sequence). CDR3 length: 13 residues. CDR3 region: CATSRANTGELFF. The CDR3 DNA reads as TGTGCCACCAGCAGAGCAAACACCGGGGAGCTGTTTTTT.